The rows below give T cell receptor beta chains drawn from one sample of a study of blood T cell repertoires in COVID-19. Only in-frame clones appear in the TCRdb table, and some are missing; sequencing was by immunoSEQ multiplex PCR. Of roughly 200,000 clones in the sample, 80% to 90% were seen once. Sequencing was done on a sample of peripheral blood. The receptors come from a man aged 60 to 69 with acute or convalescent COVID-19. The CDR3 runs from the conserved cysteine through the conserved F or W. A D gene is named only where the DNA matches it firmly. Clone sizes are given selectively: once, few, many, or a class where the clone is expanded.

v_gene	d_gene	j_gene	abundance	CDR3aa	CDR3nt
TRBV29-1	TRBD1	TRBJ2-5	-	CSVPGQGGETQYF	TGCAGCGTTCCGGGACAGGGGGGAGAGACCCAGTACTTC
TRBV6-1	TRBD2	TRBJ2-1	-	CASSEAGGPQRNEQFF	TGTGCCAGCAGTGAAGCGGGAGGGCCACAAAGGAATGAGCAGTTCTTC
TRBV9	-	TRBJ2-2	many	CASSVDGSNTGELFF	TGTGCCAGCAGCGTAGACGGGAGTAACACCGGGGAGCTGTTTTTT
TRBV6-1	-	TRBJ1-5	-	CASSEARNQPQHF	TGTGCCAGCAGTGAAGCGCGGAATCAGCCCCAGCATTTT
TRBV27	-	TRBJ2-7	once	CASTMSSYEQYF	TGTGCCAGCACCATGAGCTCCTACGAGCAGTACTTC
TRBV6-5	-	TRBJ1-5	-	CASLLLGGRQPQHF	TGTGCCAGCCTTTTGTTGGGGGGACGGCAGCCCCAGCATTTT
TRBV14	-	TRBJ2-2	-	CASSQSHRTGELFF	TGTGCCAGCAGCCAAAGCCACAGGACCGGGGAGCTGTTTTTT
TRBV28	-	TRBJ2-3	once	CASSLGGGGGHTQYF	TGTGCCAGCAGTTTAGGCGGGGGAGGGGGACATACGCAGTATTTT
TRBV6-5	-	TRBJ2-7	-	CAGSRGVGEQYF	TGTGCCGGGTCCCGGGGAGTGGGAGAGCAGTACTTC
TRBV24-1	-	TRBJ2-2	-	CATSDSRRASLGAGELFF	TGTGCCACCAGTGATTCCCGGCGGGCTTCCCTTGGGGCCGGGGAGCTGTTTTTT
TRBV7-9	TRBD1	TRBJ2-1	-	CASSWDRGGGNEQFF	TGTGCCAGCAGCTGGGACAGGGGCGGAGGGAATGAGCAGTTCTTC
TRBV6-5	TRBD1	TRBJ1-6	once	CATQGGSYNSPLHF	TGTGCCACACAGGGGGGTTCCTATAATTCACCCCTCCACTTT
TRBV28	TRBD1	TRBJ2-1	-	CASSLGQGRGNEQFF	TGTGCCAGCAGCCTTGGACAGGGGAGAGGCAATGAGCAGTTCTTC
TRBV7-9	TRBD1	TRBJ2-7	-	CASWDSDHGTRDEQYF	TGTGCCAGCTGGGACAGTGATCATGGCACTCGGGACGAGCAGTACTTC
TRBV10-3	TRBD1	TRBJ1-6	-	CAISESGQGASSPLHF	TGTGCCATCAGTGAGTCAGGCCAGGGGGCGAGTTCACCCCTCCACTTT
TRBV4-2	TRBD1	TRBJ2-7	-	CASSQRQGSVREQYF	TGTGCCAGCAGCCAGAGACAGGGCTCCGTACGGGAGCAGTACTTC
TRBV6-5	-	TRBJ2-2	-	CASSRTSNTGELFF	TGTGCCAGCAGTCGGACTTCGAACACCGGGGAGCTGTTTTTT
TRBV19	-	TRBJ1-4	-	CASSKRGRGGEKLFF	TGTGCCAGTAGCAAGCGGGGACGGGGCGGTGAAAAACTGTTTTTT